This TCR beta chain was captured by sequencing in a study of T-cell reconstitution after alpha-beta-depleted transplantation in children. A TCRbeta library incorporating unique molecular identifiers was prepared. TCRdb re-called the PCR reads through MiXCR, storing one row per CDR3 protein. The sample carries 200,000 to 250,000 distinct CDR3 sequences, approximately 10% recorded once. This clonotype was observed at least ten times. Its antigen remains unidentified. Study results and limitations: Where alpha-beta T cells came from about two months after transplant was reportedly several hundred expanded graft clones. Diversity and T-cell counts at one year after transplant derived mostly from new T cells. Surviving recipient T cells and thymic progenitors underlay high day-60 TCRbeta diversity in some patients.

Trimming took 5 bases from V and 1 from J, leaving 15 bases between them. Germline V gives CDR1 SGHRS, CDR2 YFSETQ. The CDR3 covers 15 residues. The V gene is TRBV5-1, the J gene TRBJ1-1; D ambiguous. The specimen was PBMCs, collected before TCRalphabeta/CD19-depleted stem cell transplant. The TCR was taken from a child in the first two years of life with acute myeloid leukemia, due to receive a stem cell transplant. CDR3 nucleotides: TGCGCCAGCAGGCCGTCGGGGTTGAGGAACACTGAAGCTTTCTTT. It translates to CASRPSGLRNTEAFF.